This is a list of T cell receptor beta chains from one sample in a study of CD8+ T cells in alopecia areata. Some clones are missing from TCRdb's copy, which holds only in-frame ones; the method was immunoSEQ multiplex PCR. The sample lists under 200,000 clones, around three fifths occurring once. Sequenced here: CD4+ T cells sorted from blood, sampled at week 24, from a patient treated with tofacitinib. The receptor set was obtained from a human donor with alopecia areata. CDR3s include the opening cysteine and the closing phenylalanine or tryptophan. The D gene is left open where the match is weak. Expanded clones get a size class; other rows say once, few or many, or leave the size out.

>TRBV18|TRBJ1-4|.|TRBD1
TGTGCCAGCTCGGAGGGGGCAGGCAATGAAAAACTGTTTTTT
CASSEGAGNEKLFF
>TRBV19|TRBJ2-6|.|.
TGTGCCAGTACCTCGAGACGGAACTCTGGGGCCAACGTCCTGACTTTC
CASTSRRNSGANVLTF
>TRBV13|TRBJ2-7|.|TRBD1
TGTGCCAGCAGCTTAGGACCGGGACAGGGAGGCTACGAGCAGTACTTC
CASSLGPGQGGYEQYF
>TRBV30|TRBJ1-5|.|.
TGTGCCTGGAGTCTGGGGATCAATCAGCCCCAGCATTTT
CAWSLGINQPQHF
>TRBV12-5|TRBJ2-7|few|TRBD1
TGTGCTAGTGGTTTGGTCATAGGGGGACAGGGGGTTACAGAGCAGTACTTC
CASGLVIGGQGVTEQYF
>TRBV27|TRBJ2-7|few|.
TGTGCCAGCAGTTTACAGGGGTCATACGAGCAGTACTTC
CASSLQGSYEQYF
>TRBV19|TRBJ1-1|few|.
TGTGCCAGTAACCCGGGTTGGGGGGCGAACACTGAAGCTTTCTTT
CASNPGWGANTEAFF
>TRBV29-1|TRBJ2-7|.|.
TGCAGCGTTGAAGGGACCTCGTACGAGCAGTACTTC
CSVEGTSYEQYF
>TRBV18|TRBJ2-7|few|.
TGTGCCAGCTCAGCCACCTACTACGAGCAGTACTTC
CASSATYYEQYF
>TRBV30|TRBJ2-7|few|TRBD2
TGTGCCTGGAGTCGACCTCGGACTAGCGGGAGTTTTGAACAGTACTTC
CAWSRPRTSGSFEQYF
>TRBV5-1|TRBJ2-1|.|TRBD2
TGCGCCAGCAGCTTGGACCCCCCGGGGGGTAAGCAGTTCTTC
CASSLDPPGGKQFF
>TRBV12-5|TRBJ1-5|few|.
TGTGCTAGTGGTTTGGTATACGGGGACCAGCCCCAGCATTTT
CASGLVYGDQPQHF
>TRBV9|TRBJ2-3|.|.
TGTGCCAGCGCTGAGGGGAGAAGCACAGATACGCAGTATTTT
CASAEGRSTDTQYF
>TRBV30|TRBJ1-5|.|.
TGTGCCTGGAGTGGACAAGGCAATCAGCCCCAGCATTTT
CAWSGQGNQPQHF
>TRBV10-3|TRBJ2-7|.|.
TGTGCCATCAGTGAACAGTCAGGCTACGAGCAGTACTTC
CAISEQSGYEQYF
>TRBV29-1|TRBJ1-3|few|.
TGCAGCGTTGAAGGGGTTGGAAACACCATATATTTT
CSVEGVGNTIYF
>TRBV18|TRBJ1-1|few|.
TGTGCCAGCTCTCAGGGGTTGAACACTGAAGCTTTCTTT
CASSQGLNTEAFF
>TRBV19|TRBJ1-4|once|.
TGTGCCAGTAGTATCCTTCAATCAAGGGAAAAACTGTTTTTT
CASSILQSREKLFF
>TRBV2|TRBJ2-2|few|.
TGTGCCAGCCAGGAACCCGGGGAGCTGTTTTTT
CASQEPGELFF
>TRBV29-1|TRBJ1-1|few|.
TGCAGCGTTGGAGAGTTTTCGGCTTTCTTT
CSVGEFSAFF
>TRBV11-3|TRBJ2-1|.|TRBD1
TGTGCCAGCAGCTTAGATCCGTCTAGGGGGCGCTTGAATGAGCAGTTCTTC
CASSLDPSRGRLNEQFF
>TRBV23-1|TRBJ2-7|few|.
TGCGCCAGCAGTCAGGAGGGTCTGGAGCAGTACTTC
CASSQEGLEQYF
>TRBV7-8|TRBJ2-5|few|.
TGTGCCAGCAGCTTTGGAAGTACGGAGACCCAGTACTTC
CASSFGSTETQYF
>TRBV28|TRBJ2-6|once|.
TGTGCCAGCAGACGCGACTCGGGGGCCAACGTCCTGACTTTC
CASRRDSGANVLTF
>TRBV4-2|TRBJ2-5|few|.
TGTGCCAGCAGCCCGGGGGGCAGAGAGACCCAGTACTTC
CASSPGGRETQYF
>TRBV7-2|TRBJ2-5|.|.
TGTGCCAGCAGCATCAGACCCTTAGGTGGGATTGAGACCCAGTACTTC
CASSIRPLGGIETQYF
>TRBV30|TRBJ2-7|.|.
TGTGCCTGGCGTCTTGCATACGAGCAGTACTTC
CAWRLAYEQYF
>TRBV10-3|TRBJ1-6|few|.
TGTGCCATCAGTCTACAGTCCGGGGAGAATTCACCCCTCCACTTT
CAISLQSGENSPLHF
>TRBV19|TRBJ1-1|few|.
TGTGCCAGTAGGGCCGGTCAGGGTGGAGCTTTCTTT
CASRAGQGGAFF
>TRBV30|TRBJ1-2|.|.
TGTGCCTGGAGCCAGGGATATGGCTACACCTTC
CAWSQGYGYTF
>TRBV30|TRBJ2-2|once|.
TGTGCCTGGAGTGTACTGGGGAACACCGGGGAGCTGTTTTTT
CAWSVLGNTGELFF
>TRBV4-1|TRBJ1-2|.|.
TGCGCCAGCAGCCAAGGTCCACGGGACAACTATGGCTACACCTTC
CASSQGPRDNYGYTF
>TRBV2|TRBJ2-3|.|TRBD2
TGTGCCAGCAGTGAAGGGACTAGCGGTAGCACAGATACGCAGTATTTT
CASSEGTSGSTDTQYF
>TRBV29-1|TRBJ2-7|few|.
TGCAGCGTCCGGAGAGGGGGGACATACGAGCAGTACTTC
CSVRRGGTYEQYF
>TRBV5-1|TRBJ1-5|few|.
TGCGCCAGCAGCTTGTGGGGCCAGGGAAGTACGCCCCAGCATTTT
CASSLWGQGSTPQHF
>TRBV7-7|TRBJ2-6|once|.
TGTGCTAGCAGTTCAGGGGTGGCCAACGTCCTGACTTTC
CASSSGVANVLTF
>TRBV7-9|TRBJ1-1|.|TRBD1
TGTGCCAGCAGCCGCCGGGACAGCATTGAAGCTTTCTTT
CASSRRDSIEAFF
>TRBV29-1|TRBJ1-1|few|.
TGCAGCGTTGAACATCCAGGGTTAAACACTGAAGCTTTCTTT
CSVEHPGLNTEAFF
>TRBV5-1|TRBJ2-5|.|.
TGCGCCAGCAGCCAACAGGGAACTAAAGAGACCCAGTACTTC
CASSQQGTKETQYF
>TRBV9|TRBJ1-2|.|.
TGTGCCAGCAGCAAGGGACTAAACTATGGCTACACCTTC
CASSKGLNYGYTF
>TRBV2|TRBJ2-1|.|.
TGTGCCAGCAGCCTGGGCGCTACCCTCTCCTACAATGAGCAGTTCTTC
CASSLGATLSYNEQFF
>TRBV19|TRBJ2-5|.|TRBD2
TGTGCCAGCAGCCAGCGGGGGGAGACCCAGTACTTC
CASSQRGETQYF
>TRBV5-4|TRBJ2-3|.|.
TGTGCCAGCAGCTTGGATCCTAGATCAGATACGCAGTATTTT
CASSLDPRSDTQYF
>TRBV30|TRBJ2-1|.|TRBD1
TGTGCCTGGAGTGGGACAGGAAGGTACAATGAGCAGTTCTTC
CAWSGTGRYNEQFF
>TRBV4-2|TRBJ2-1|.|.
TGTGCCAGCAGCCAAGGTTGGCACAATGAGCAGTTCTTC
CASSQGWHNEQFF
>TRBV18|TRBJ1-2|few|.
TGTGCCAGCTCAAGGGACCGCTTAGACTATGGCTACACCTTC
CASSRDRLDYGYTF
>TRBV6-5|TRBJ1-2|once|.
TGTGCCAGCAGTTCCGGGAGGGGCCAAACCTATGGCTACACCTTC
CASSSGRGQTYGYTF
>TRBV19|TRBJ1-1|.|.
TGTGCCAGTAAGTATTGGTCCGACACTGAAGCTTTCTTT
CASKYWSDTEAFF
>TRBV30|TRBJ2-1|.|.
TGTGCCTGGCGCGATAGCGGAGCGGGGTTCTTC
CAWRDSGAGFF
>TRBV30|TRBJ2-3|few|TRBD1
TGTGCCTGCCTGCGCAGGGGGAGCACAGATACGCAGTATTTT
CACLRRGSTDTQYF
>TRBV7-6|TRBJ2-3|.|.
TGTGCCAGCAGCTTTAGTGGGGGGCCCACAGATACGCAGTATTTT
CASSFSGGPTDTQYF
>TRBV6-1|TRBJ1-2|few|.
TGTGCCACCCCCGGGGGTGGCTACACCTTC
CATPGGGYTF
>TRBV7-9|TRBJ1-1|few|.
TGTGCCAGCAGTAAGGGGTGGGGAGACACTGAAGCTTTCTTT
CASSKGWGDTEAFF
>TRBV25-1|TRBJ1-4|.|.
TGTGCCAGCAGTGACCCCCGGAAGGCAAATGAAAAACTGTTTTTT
CASSDPRKANEKLFF
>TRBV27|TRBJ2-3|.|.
TGTGCCAGCCACCGAACTAGCACAGATACGCAGTATTTT
CASHRTSTDTQYF